This T cell receptor (beta chain) was sequenced during a study of OX40 agonist ivuxolimab in advanced cancers. Some clones are missing from TCRdb's copy, which holds only in-frame ones; the method was immunoSEQ multiplex PCR. The data contain some 94,000 clones, approximately 92% of them seen just once; the ten biggest clones take up about 3%. J lost 1 base, V lost 7 bases, and 7 bases had no gene match. The CDR3 length is 13 residues. CDR1 is SQVTM and CDR2 is ANQGSEA in the germline V gene. The material was CD4+ or CD8+ T cells sorted from blood, obtained in a trial of the OX40 agonist ivuxolimab. This chain links TRBV29-1 with TRBJ2-7; 7 bases match TRBD2. This TCR was recovered from an adult with an advanced solid tumor such as melanoma, head and neck, liver or kidney cancer. CDR3 sequence reads: CSALTSDSYEQYF. The CDR3 DNA reads TGCAGCGCGTTAACTAGCGATTCCTACGAGCAGTACTTC.